This TCR beta chain was retrieved from a study of graft-versus-host responses after intestinal transplantation. Background on the study: Grafts were multivisceral, liver-intestinal, or isolated intestinal. Each recipient received anti-thymocyte globulin induction, then tacrolimus and steroids for 3 to 4 years.

Profiling relied on immunoSEQ multiplex PCR, and the TCRdb table lists in-frame clones only, not all of them. The repertoire holds under 100,000 clones, with around 93% as singletons. Study results and limitations: Some GvH clones were seen earlier in gut or blood, suggesting intestinal origin.

As regards this clone: What it binds is unknown.

Sequencing was performed on unstimulated CD8+ T cells sorted from spleen or lymph node cells, taken before transplant. The sequence was obtained from a human donor who was the organ donor for an intestinal transplant.

The CDR3 DNA reads TGTGCCAGCAGCGTAGGAGGGCGGGGGTTGGCAGATACGCAGTATTTT. Amino acids: CASSVGGRGLADTQYF. The chain joins TRBV9 to TRBJ2-3, with 7 bases that match TRBD2. Germline CDR1 SGDLS, CDR2 YYNGEE. This CDR3 spans 16 amino acids. The J segment lost 4 bases and the V segment lost 0 bases, leaving 8 bases of the junction unmatched.